A selection of T cell receptor beta chains follows, all from one sample in a study of cytomegalovirus exposure and HLA in healthy donors. The protocol was immunoSEQ multiplex PCR, while the TCRdb copy is restricted to in-frame clones and leaves out a portion. Altogether some 150,000 clones are present, approximately 88% being singletons, with the ten largest covering approximately 3.2%. Material: PBMCs. Receptors were obtained from a woman younger than 30 in good health and CMV-seropositive. The CDR3 runs from the conserved cysteine through the conserved F or W. Each record gives: J gene, D gene, clone size, V gene, CDR3 DNA, CDR3 protein. A D gene is named only where the DNA matches it firmly. Only some rows state a clone size, as once, few, many or a class for expanded clones.

J: TRBJ1-2
D: TRBD1
size: .
V: TRBV6-6
DNA: TGTGCCAGCAGTGGACAGGGGCTAAGTAACTATGGCTACACCTTC
CDR3: CASSGQGLSNYGYTF

J: TRBJ2-1
D: TRBD2
size: .
V: TRBV5-1
DNA: TGCGCCAGCAGCTTCGCGGGAGGGCCCGGGAATGAGCAGTTCTTC
CDR3: CASSFAGGPGNEQFF

J: TRBJ2-4
D: .
size: .
V: TRBV30
DNA: TGTGCCTGGACGATGGGCAGGGGCCAAAACATTCAGTACTTC
CDR3: CAWTMGRGQNIQYF

J: TRBJ2-1
D: .
size: .
V: TRBV19
DNA: TGTGCCAGTATTGGGAGAGGTTATAATGAGCAGTTCTTC
CDR3: CASIGRGYNEQFF

J: TRBJ2-7
D: .
size: .
V: TRBV4-3
DNA: TGCGCCAGCAGCCAAGTTCAGCCGGGTTACGAGCAGTACTTC
CDR3: CASSQVQPGYEQYF

J: TRBJ2-7
D: TRBD1
size: .
V: TRBV2
DNA: TGTGCCAGCATACCGGGACAGCCGATCTACGAGCAGTACTTC
CDR3: CASIPGQPIYEQYF

J: TRBJ1-4
D: .
size: .
V: TRBV7-8
DNA: TGTGCCAGCAGGATTAGGAGTACAACTAATGAAAAACTGTTTTTT
CDR3: CASRIRSTTNEKLFF

J: TRBJ2-1
D: .
size: .
V: TRBV5-1
DNA: TGCGCCAGCAGCTTAAGACCGGAGGAGCAGTTCTTC
CDR3: CASSLRPEEQFF

J: TRBJ2-2
D: TRBD1
size: .
V: TRBV10-3
DNA: TGTGCCATCAGTGGGGATGACAGGGCAATCACCGGGGAGCTGTTTTTT
CDR3: CAISGDDRAITGELFF

J: TRBJ2-5
D: TRBD2
size: .
V: TRBV14
DNA: TGTGCCAGCAGCCAAGACCTAGCGGGAGAGTTGGAGACCCAGTACTTC
CDR3: CASSQDLAGELETQYF

J: TRBJ1-2
D: TRBD1
size: few
V: TRBV7-9
DNA: TGTGCCAGCAGCCGGGACAGCGAATATGGCTACACCTTC
CDR3: CASSRDSEYGYTF

J: TRBJ2-5
D: .
size: .
V: TRBV6-1
DNA: TGTGCCAGCAGCCGCCGGGGACAAGAGACCCAGTACTTC
CDR3: CASSRRGQETQYF

J: TRBJ1-5
D: TRBD1
size: .
V: TRBV2
DNA: TGTGCCAGCACCCAGACAGGGGCCCAGCCCCAGCATTTT
CDR3: CASTQTGAQPQHF

J: TRBJ2-2
D: TRBD2
size: .
V: TRBV11-3
DNA: TGTGCCAGCCTCTCGGGCCTAGCGGACACCGGGGAGCTGTTTTTT
CDR3: CASLSGLADTGELFF

J: TRBJ2-1
D: TRBD2
size: .
V: TRBV7-2
DNA: TGTGCCAGCAGCCTAGGACTAGCGGGAGCCTCCTACAATGAGCAGTTCTTC
CDR3: CASSLGLAGASYNEQFF

J: TRBJ2-5
D: TRBD2
size: .
V: TRBV5-1
DNA: TGCGCCAGCAGCTTGGAATTTGGGAGGGGTATAGAGACCCAGTACTTC
CDR3: CASSLEFGRGIETQYF

J: TRBJ2-1
D: TRBD2
size: .
V: TRBV5-4
DNA: TGTGCCAGCAGCTTGAAGAGGCTAGCGGGAGTCAATGAGCAGTTCTTC
CDR3: CASSLKRLAGVNEQFF

J: TRBJ1-4
D: .
size: .
V: TRBV15
DNA: TGTGCCACCAGCACACGACAGAGCCCTGAAAAACTGTTTTTT
CDR3: CATSTRQSPEKLFF

J: TRBJ2-3
D: TRBD2
size: .
V: TRBV30
DNA: TGTGCCTGGAGTGTTTTGGGGGGGAACCGAGATACGCAGTATTTT
CDR3: CAWSVLGGNRDTQYF

J: TRBJ2-5
D: TRBD1
size: .
V: TRBV29-1
DNA: TGCAGCGTTGCCTCTCAGGGGGCGGGGGAGACCCAGTACTTC
CDR3: CSVASQGAGETQYF

J: TRBJ2-7
D: .
size: .
V: TRBV2
DNA: TGTGCCAGCAGTCAGATGCAGGTTGTTAGCGAGACCTACGAGCAGTACTTC
CDR3: CASSQMQVVSETYEQYF

J: TRBJ2-7
D: TRBD1
size: .
V: TRBV28
DNA: TGTGCCAGCAGCTTCCCGGGACAGGGCCGGGGCTACGAGCAGTACTTC
CDR3: CASSFPGQGRGYEQYF

J: TRBJ2-2
D: .
size: .
V: TRBV5-4
DNA: TGTGCCAGCAGCTTAGGCGGAATCCCAACCGGGGAGCTGTTTTTT
CDR3: CASSLGGIPTGELFF

J: TRBJ1-5
D: TRBD1
size: .
V: TRBV10-3
DNA: TGTGCCATCAGTGATCTTGGGACAGGGACTCAACAGCCCCAGCATTTT
CDR3: CAISDLGTGTQQPQHF

J: TRBJ2-2
D: TRBD2
size: .
V: TRBV7-9
DNA: TGTGCCAGCAGGGGACTAGCGGGAAGTCCGGACACCGGGGAGCTGTTTTTT
CDR3: CASRGLAGSPDTGELFF

J: TRBJ2-1
D: .
size: .
V: TRBV9
DNA: TGTGCCAGCAGCGTAGCGGGAGAGGTCGATGAGCAGTTCTTC
CDR3: CASSVAGEVDEQFF

J: TRBJ1-1
D: .
size: .
V: TRBV7-6
DNA: TGTGCCAGCAGCCGAGGAGCGAACACTGAAGCTTTCTTT
CDR3: CASSRGANTEAFF

J: TRBJ2-3
D: .
size: .
V: TRBV5-1
DNA: TGCGCCAGCAGCTTGGTTGGGAGGAGCACAGATACGCAGTATTTT
CDR3: CASSLVGRSTDTQYF

J: TRBJ1-1
D: .
size: .
V: TRBV6-5
DNA: TGTGCCAGCAGTTACTGGTCGGGCGGGGGGCAAGCTTTCTTT
CDR3: CASSYWSGGGQAFF

J: TRBJ2-3
D: .
size: .
V: TRBV2
DNA: TGTGCCAGCAGTGAACCTCAGGGGGGTACGCAGTATTTT
CDR3: CASSEPQGGTQYF

J: TRBJ1-2
D: .
size: few
V: TRBV6-6
DNA: TGTGCCAGCAGTTATGGCGGAGCTAACTATGGCTACACCTTC
CDR3: CASSYGGANYGYTF

J: TRBJ1-5
D: .
size: .
V: TRBV30
DNA: TGTGCCTCATCCAGGGGCAATCAGCCCCAGCATTTT
CDR3: CASSRGNQPQHF

J: TRBJ2-3
D: TRBD2
size: .
V: TRBV27
DNA: TGTGCCAGCAGTTTAGATACTAGCGGTTTCACAGATACGCAGTATTTT
CDR3: CASSLDTSGFTDTQYF

J: TRBJ2-3
D: TRBD1
size: .
V: TRBV19
DNA: TGTGCCAGTAGTGGGGACAGGCACCCTAGCACAGATACGCAGTATTTT
CDR3: CASSGDRHPSTDTQYF

J: TRBJ2-7
D: TRBD1
size: .
V: TRBV4-1
DNA: TGCGCCAGCAGCCAAGAATGGACAGGGGGCAGGAACGAGCAGTACTTC
CDR3: CASSQEWTGGRNEQYF

J: TRBJ1-1
D: .
size: .
V: TRBV6-5
DNA: TGTGCCAGCAGTTCCCGGAGGGGGATGGGGGGGACTGAAGCTTTCTTT
CDR3: CASSSRRGMGGTEAFF

J: TRBJ1-2
D: .
size: .
V: TRBV21-1
DNA: TGTGCCAGCAGCAAAGACCGGGGGTACAGGCGCTTCTATGGCTACACCTTC
CDR3: CASSKDRGYRRFYGYTF

J: TRBJ1-1
D: TRBD1
size: medium-sized
V: TRBV4-2
DNA: TGTGCCAGCAGCCAAGATCGGGGGACAGGGGGGACTGAAGCTTTCTTT
CDR3: CASSQDRGTGGTEAFF

J: TRBJ2-7
D: .
size: .
V: TRBV11-3
DNA: TGTGCCAGCAGCTACAGTTCCTACGAGCAGTACTTC
CDR3: CASSYSSYEQYF

J: TRBJ1-4
D: .
size: .
V: TRBV4-1
DNA: TGCGCCAGCAGCCCTCCTAGGGTAGCGGAAAAACTGTTTTTT
CDR3: CASSPPRVAEKLFF

J: TRBJ2-7
D: TRBD1
size: .
V: TRBV30
DNA: TGTGCCTGGAGCCAGGGGGTCTACGAGCAGTACTTC
CDR3: CAWSQGVYEQYF

J: TRBJ2-3
D: TRBD2
size: .
V: TRBV14
DNA: TGTGCCAGCACCCCCCTGGCGGGAGGGCCAGATACGCAGTATTTT
CDR3: CASTPLAGGPDTQYF

J: TRBJ1-2
D: TRBD1
size: .
V: TRBV7-9
DNA: TGTGCCAGCAGCTTATCGGACAGGGCTAACTATGGCTACACCTTC
CDR3: CASSLSDRANYGYTF

J: TRBJ2-7
D: .
size: .
V: TRBV11-2
DNA: TGTGCCAGCAGCTTAGAAGCTAGCTTCCACGAGCAGTACTTC
CDR3: CASSLEASFHEQYF

J: TRBJ2-5
D: .
size: few
V: TRBV15
DNA: TGTGCCACCAGCAGGGACAGACAAGAGACCCAGTACTTC
CDR3: CATSRDRQETQYF

J: TRBJ2-7
D: .
size: once
V: TRBV11-2
DNA: TGTGCCAGCAGCTTAGCGTCCTACGAGCAGTACTTC
CDR3: CASSLASYEQYF

J: TRBJ1-5
D: TRBD1
size: few
V: TRBV7-9
DNA: TGTGCCAGCAGCCACGGGACAGGGGCGGTTAGCAATCAGCCCCAGCATTTT
CDR3: CASSHGTGAVSNQPQHF

J: TRBJ2-2
D: TRBD2
size: .
V: TRBV29-1
DNA: TGCAGCGTCTCCGAACTAGCGGGATCCACCGGGGAGCTGTTTTTT
CDR3: CSVSELAGSTGELFF

J: TRBJ2-1
D: .
size: .
V: TRBV7-6
DNA: TGTGCCAGCAGCCGCGGCGCCGGCCCCAATGAGCAGTTCTTC
CDR3: CASSRGAGPNEQFF

J: TRBJ1-2
D: .
size: .
V: TRBV7-9
DNA: TGTGCCAGCAGTCGACGTGTATGGGGCGCCTATGGCTACACCTTC
CDR3: CASSRRVWGAYGYTF

J: TRBJ2-3
D: .
size: .
V: TRBV5-1
DNA: TGCGCCAGCAGCTTGGACAGGCCCACAGATACGCAGTATTTT
CDR3: CASSLDRPTDTQYF

J: TRBJ2-5
D: TRBD2
size: .
V: TRBV6-5
DNA: TGTGCCAGCAGCCAGGGACTAGCGGGAGAAGAGACCCAGTACTTC
CDR3: CASSQGLAGEETQYF

J: TRBJ2-3
D: TRBD2
size: many
V: TRBV4-2
DNA: TGTGCCAGCAGCCAAGACGCCTCGGCGGGAGGCGCAGATACGCAGTATTTT
CDR3: CASSQDASAGGADTQYF

J: TRBJ1-4
D: .
size: .
V: TRBV2
DNA: TGTGCCAGCAGTTCAGGGTCTAATGAAAAACTGTTTTTT
CDR3: CASSSGSNEKLFF